Many counts were recorded for the clone carrying this TCR beta chain. Using its own MiXCR run on the RACE reads, TCRdb lists one record per CDR3 protein. The sample holds approximately 400,000 distinct CDR3 sequences, 4% to 6% seen once. CDR1 is DFQATT, CDR2 SNEGSKA, per germline (reference sequence). Trimming took off 0 bases at V and 1 base at J, with 7 bases between the two ends. The CDR3 is made up of 13 amino acids. The sample comes from a study of human T cells and chemical hapten exposure. Time point described: pre-sensitization, week 0. The treatment denotes: therapeutic diphenylcyclopropenone sensitization with weekly scalp DPC. The study enrolled 18 to 70-year-old alopecia patients suitable for DPC.

The source was whole blood, collected in connection with sensitization to the hapten diphenylcyclopropenone (DPC). This chain uses TRBV20-1 with TRBJ2-7; no clear D gene. This sequence originates from a woman aged 45 to 65 with alopecia areata. Some clones in this sample may be carry-over from other donors' samples. The CDR3 DNA follows: TGCAGTGCTAGAGATTCGCTATCCTACGAGCAGTACTTC. Translated: CSARDSLSYEQYF.